This record concerns one TCR beta chain sequence. As yet, its antigen is unknown. This PCR relied on a set of 60 Vbeta primers and 13 Jbeta primers. Sequenced by immunoSEQ multiplex PCR; TCRdb stores in-frame clones only, minus some. The sample has 100,000 or so clones; about 68% are singletons. This record comes from a study of cytomegalovirus exposure and HLA in healthy donors. The study's findings and limits: It was reported that TCR beta sequences correctly inferred the HLA-A and HLA-B alleles for most subjects. A missense DCLRE1C variant was associated with V- and J-gene trimming of TCR beta chains in a later analysis, and an independent cohort replicated the association. Many donors shared some public TCRs, even though most TCR sequences were rare. Specificity of a few CMV-associated chains for CMV antigens was verified in vitro.

The sample was PBMCs. The clonotype originates from a male donor in good health and CMV-seropositive.

CDR3 amino acids: CASSQREAVVSAYNEQFF. In nucleotides, the CDR3 is TGTGCCAGCAGCCAAAGGGAGGCAGTGGTTAGTGCCTACAATGAGCAGTTCTTC. The J gene is TRBJ2-1, the V gene TRBV4-2; D perhaps matches TRBD2 (6 bases). This CDR3 has 18 residues. V lost 2 bases, J lost 2 bases, and 19 bases lay in between. The germline gives CDR1 LGHNA, CDR2 YNFKEQ.